Sequencing of this TCR beta chain was carried out in a study of blood T cells in healthy people across ages. Looking at the study overall: About one barcoded beta molecule per two T cells was the capture yield of template switching. General study findings and limits: It was not possible, with unsorted PBMCs, to conclusively compare naive and antigen-experienced cells.

Looked up from germline, CDR1 is MDHEN and CDR2 is SYDVKM. This CDR3 contains 16 residues. V shed 8 bases, J shed 1 base, and the junction held 9 bases outside the gene matches. A second PCR of 7 to 11 cycles used a sample-barcoded 5' primer and a J-beta primer mix. TCRdb itself ran the 5' RACE reads through MiXCR, one entry per CDR3 protein. Of 1.4 million to 1.5 million distinct CDR3 sequences listed, approximately 38% are singletons. The table lists this clonotype with a few counts. The antigen is not known. The sequencing input was blood. This clonotype originated in a woman aged 18 to 35 in good health. The rearrangement links TRBV28 to TRBJ2-1; 9 nucleotides align to TRBD2. Here the CDR3 DNA reads TGTGCCAGCGCCTTGGGGCTAGCGGGGTCCTACAATGAGCAGTTCTTC. This codes for CASALGLAGSYNEQFF.